This T cell receptor beta chain was recorded in a study of blood T cell repertoires in COVID-19 (dated by TCRdb to 2020 to 2022). Notes on the research overall: The collaborator samples originated in the United States, Italy and Spain and spanned the acute and convalescent phases of COVID-19. Sample metadata almost always included a de-identified subject ID, COVID-19 status, age in years and sex. Deeply sampled blood TCRbeta repertoires from subjects exposed to, actively infected with, or recovered from COVID-19 were included in the dataset. Samples were obtained from the ongoing ImmuneRACE study (first 160 participants) and from some 1,300 subjects provided by 6 global collaborators. The material from the prospective study consisted of cDNA or gDNA derived from T cells, B-cell-depleted T cells, or PBMCs. The repertoires were released in a freely available public database meant as a resource for research on the immune response to SARS-CoV-2. Where available, HLA class I and class II types were obtained from metadata supplied by the sample provider rather than from assay-based typing.

TCRbeta CDR3 regions were amplified from genomic DNA using the immunoSEQ Assay, a bias-controlled multiplex PCR. On the study's bioinformatics: The number of nucleated cells in each sample was estimated from the amplification of reference gene primers within the assay. To quantify the absolute abundance of each unique TCRbeta CDR3 rearrangement, sequence reads were collapsed and filtered. For each sample, productive Simpson clonality was calculated as the square root of Simpson's diversity index across productive rearrangements. TCRdb obtained this table from immuneACCESS and retained in-frame rearrangements with V and J assigned. These tables miss some clones; where compared with another copy, unresolved V genes account for less than half of the shortfall, and the remainder is unexplained. That table supplies the V and J calls and clone size; D and trimming were determined from the DNA. The sample profile shows 350,000 to 400,000 clones; 75% to 90% of them were found once. Jointly, the top ten make up about 7% of the sample.

As to this clone: What this receptor recognizes is not known. Per-nucleotide qualities are absent, and no much larger clonotype sits a single base away.

At one collaborating source in Seattle, patients were enrolled during active infection and were followed longitudinally through the course of disease. Collaborating institutions collected whole blood in K2EDTA tubes following their own protocols. For TCRbeta analysis, collaborators shipped samples as frozen whole blood, isolated PBMCs, or DNA extracted from either of those sample types. V trim: 3 bases; J trim: 1 base; unmatched bases: 5. The CDR3, cysteine through phenylalanine, is 15 amino acids long. The entry retains the CDR3 DNA only, 45 bases that are in frame from base 1. Taken from the germline V gene, the CDR1 and CDR2 loops are SGDLS and YYNGEE. Broader findings and caveats from the paper: Clinical and demographic metadata were provided uncurated, with the amount varying by source and participant.

Sequenced material: peripheral blood. The chain employs TRBV9 and TRBJ2-5; 8 of the junction bases match TRBD2. This clonotype was sampled from a woman aged 60 to 75 with COVID-19, enrolled during active disease. The bases read TGTGCCAGCAGCGGGCGGGGGGCGGTCCAAGAGACCCAGTACTTC. Translated, this is CASSGRGAVQETQYF. With the rest looked up from the reference TRBV9 and TRBJ2-5 genes rather than sequenced, the full variable domain is DSGVTQTPKHLITATGQRVTLRCSPRSGDLSVYWYQQSLDQGLQFLIQYYNGEERAKGNILERFSAQQFPDLHSELNLSSLELGDSALYFCASSGRGAVQETQYFGPGTRLLVL.